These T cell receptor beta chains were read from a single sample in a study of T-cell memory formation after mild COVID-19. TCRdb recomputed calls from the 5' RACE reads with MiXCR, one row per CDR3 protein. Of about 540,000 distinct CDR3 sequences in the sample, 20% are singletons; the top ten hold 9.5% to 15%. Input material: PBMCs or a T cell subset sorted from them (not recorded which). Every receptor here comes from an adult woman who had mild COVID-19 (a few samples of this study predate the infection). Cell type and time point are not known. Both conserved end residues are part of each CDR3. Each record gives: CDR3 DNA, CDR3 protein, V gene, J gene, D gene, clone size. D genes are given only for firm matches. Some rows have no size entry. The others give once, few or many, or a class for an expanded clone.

cdr3_nt: TGCGCCAGCAGAGTGGGACAGGGCTCCTACAATGAGCAGTTCTTC
cdr3_aa: CASRVGQGSYNEQFF
v_call: TRBV5-1
j_call: TRBJ2-1
d_call: TRBD1
clone_size: many

cdr3_nt: TGTGCCAGCAGCTCTGGACGGGGGAGCTATGGCTACACCTTC
cdr3_aa: CASSSGRGSYGYTF
v_call: TRBV11-2
j_call: TRBJ1-2
d_call: -
clone_size: few

cdr3_nt: TGCAGTTCCACTGCTAGCTCCTACAATGAGCAGTTCTTC
cdr3_aa: CSSTASSYNEQFF
v_call: TRBV29-1
j_call: TRBJ2-1
d_call: -
clone_size: few

cdr3_nt: TGTGCCAGCAGCCGATGGACAGGGGGACGCGAGACCCAGTACTTC
cdr3_aa: CASSRWTGGRETQYF
v_call: TRBV7-8
j_call: TRBJ2-5
d_call: TRBD1
clone_size: few

cdr3_nt: TGTGCCAGCAGCTTGGGGGGTCCGGGACGGGTGAACACTGAAGCTTTCTTT
cdr3_aa: CASSLGGPGRVNTEAFF
v_call: TRBV5-4
j_call: TRBJ1-1
d_call: -
clone_size: few

cdr3_nt: TGCAGTGCTAGAGAGTACACTGATGGCTACACCTTC
cdr3_aa: CSAREYTDGYTF
v_call: TRBV20-1
j_call: TRBJ1-2
d_call: -
clone_size: few

cdr3_nt: TGTGCCAGCAGTGAAGGTGTGACAGGGGTTGGGTTTTCACCCCTCCACTTT
cdr3_aa: CASSEGVTGVGFSPLHF
v_call: TRBV6-1
j_call: TRBJ1-6
d_call: TRBD1
clone_size: few

cdr3_nt: TGTGCCAGCAGCCAAGGGACAGGGGACGGGGACACAGATACGCAGTATTTT
cdr3_aa: CASSQGTGDGDTDTQYF
v_call: TRBV4-2
j_call: TRBJ2-3
d_call: TRBD1
clone_size: few

cdr3_nt: TGTGCCAGTACCGATGGTTCCTACGAGCAGTACTTC
cdr3_aa: CASTDGSYEQYF
v_call: TRBV19
j_call: TRBJ2-7
d_call: -
clone_size: few

cdr3_nt: TGTGCCAGTCGTAGGGGGACAGCCCGGGGCACTGAAGCTTTCTTT
cdr3_aa: CASRRGTARGTEAFF
v_call: TRBV27
j_call: TRBJ1-1
d_call: TRBD1
clone_size: once

cdr3_nt: TGCGCCAGCAGTCAAACTAGCGGGAAGGAAGAGACCCAGTACTTC
cdr3_aa: CASSQTSGKEETQYF
v_call: TRBV23-1
j_call: TRBJ2-5
d_call: TRBD2
clone_size: -

cdr3_nt: TGCAGTGCTACGCCGGGAGGCCCCACTGAAGCTTTCTTT
cdr3_aa: CSATPGGPTEAFF
v_call: TRBV20-1
j_call: TRBJ1-1
d_call: -
clone_size: -

cdr3_nt: TGCAGTGCTTCCAGACAGGGGATAGGGGAGACCCAGTACTTC
cdr3_aa: CSASRQGIGETQYF
v_call: TRBV20-1
j_call: TRBJ2-5
d_call: TRBD1
clone_size: -

cdr3_nt: TGTGCCAGCAGCTTAGAGGGACAGGGGAAAAACATTCAGTACTTC
cdr3_aa: CASSLEGQGKNIQYF
v_call: TRBV11-1
j_call: TRBJ2-4
d_call: TRBD1
clone_size: -

cdr3_nt: TGTGCCAGCAGTTACTCTCCTTCGCGGTGGCAAAGCTCCTACAATGAGCAGTTCTTC
cdr3_aa: CASSYSPSRWQSSYNEQFF
v_call: TRBV6-2/TRBV6-3
j_call: TRBJ2-1
d_call: -
clone_size: few

cdr3_nt: TGTGCCACCAGCAACCTAAACAGGGAAAGGGCTGAAAAACTGTTTTTT
cdr3_aa: CATSNLNRERAEKLFF
v_call: TRBV15
j_call: TRBJ1-4
d_call: -
clone_size: once

cdr3_nt: TGTGCCAGCAGCGTAGAGGGACTCTTCAATGAGCAGTTCTTC
cdr3_aa: CASSVEGLFNEQFF
v_call: TRBV9
j_call: TRBJ2-1
d_call: -
clone_size: -

cdr3_nt: TGTGCCAGCAGCGTCAAGGGGGACTCCTACAATGAGCAGTTCTTC
cdr3_aa: CASSVKGDSYNEQFF
v_call: TRBV9
j_call: TRBJ2-1
d_call: -
clone_size: few

cdr3_nt: TGTGCCAGCAGATACTACACAGATACGCAGTATTTT
cdr3_aa: CASRYYTDTQYF
v_call: TRBV7-9
j_call: TRBJ2-3
d_call: -
clone_size: -

cdr3_nt: TGCGCCAGCAGCCAGGAGGTCGGGTCAGGCACAGATACGCAGTATTTT
cdr3_aa: CASSQEVGSGTDTQYF
v_call: TRBV4-1
j_call: TRBJ2-3
d_call: -
clone_size: -

cdr3_nt: TGTGCCAGCAGTACCCGGACAGGAGGCTATGGCTACACCTTC
cdr3_aa: CASSTRTGGYGYTF
v_call: TRBV25-1
j_call: TRBJ1-2
d_call: TRBD1
clone_size: -

cdr3_nt: TGTGCCAGCAGCTTGATACTAGCGGGAGTTGTCAATGAGCAGTTCTTC
cdr3_aa: CASSLILAGVVNEQFF
v_call: TRBV11-2
j_call: TRBJ2-1
d_call: TRBD2
clone_size: -

cdr3_nt: TGTGCCAGCAGAAGGGGGCCGGCGAACACTGAAGCTTTCTTT
cdr3_aa: CASRRGPANTEAFF
v_call: TRBV7-3
j_call: TRBJ1-1
d_call: TRBD1
clone_size: -

cdr3_nt: TGTGCCAGCAGCCGTAACACCCGCAATCAGCCCCAGCATTTT
cdr3_aa: CASSRNTRNQPQHF
v_call: TRBV21-1
j_call: TRBJ1-5
d_call: -
clone_size: -

cdr3_nt: TGTGCCAGCAGTCGGACGAGGCTAGCAGATACGCAGTATTTT
cdr3_aa: CASSRTRLADTQYF
v_call: TRBV27
j_call: TRBJ2-3
d_call: -
clone_size: few

cdr3_nt: TGTGCCAGCAGCCCGGGGGGGCCCCTCACAGATACGCAGTATTTT
cdr3_aa: CASSPGGPLTDTQYF
v_call: TRBV7-2
j_call: TRBJ2-3
d_call: TRBD2
clone_size: few

cdr3_nt: TGCAGTGCTAGAGATCTTACCTACAATGAGCAGTTCTTC
cdr3_aa: CSARDLTYNEQFF
v_call: TRBV20-1
j_call: TRBJ2-1
d_call: -
clone_size: -

cdr3_nt: TGTGCCAGCAGAGAGGGAAGAGTGGAGGGAGCTTTCTTT
cdr3_aa: CASREGRVEGAFF
v_call: TRBV2
j_call: TRBJ1-1
d_call: -
clone_size: once

cdr3_nt: TGTGCCAGCTCATCGACTAGCGGGGGAGAAAATTCAGATACGCAGTATTTT
cdr3_aa: CASSSTSGGENSDTQYF
v_call: TRBV18
j_call: TRBJ2-3
d_call: TRBD2
clone_size: few

cdr3_nt: TGCGCCAGCAGCCCCCCGGGGTGGACTGAAGCTTTCTTT
cdr3_aa: CASSPPGWTEAFF
v_call: TRBV4-1
j_call: TRBJ1-1
d_call: -
clone_size: few

cdr3_nt: TGTGCCATCAGTGAAGGGCCGCAAATACACAATGAGCAGTTCTTC
cdr3_aa: CAISEGPQIHNEQFF
v_call: TRBV10-3
j_call: TRBJ2-1
d_call: -
clone_size: few

cdr3_nt: TGTGCCAGTAGTTCATTTGGAGACTCGAACACCGGGGAGCTGTTTTTT
cdr3_aa: CASSSFGDSNTGELFF
v_call: TRBV19
j_call: TRBJ2-2
d_call: -
clone_size: -

cdr3_nt: TGTGCCAGCAGCAGCGGGGGCAACTCCTACGAGCAGTACTTC
cdr3_aa: CASSSGGNSYEQYF
v_call: TRBV5-6
j_call: TRBJ2-7
d_call: TRBD2
clone_size: few

cdr3_nt: TGTGCCAGCTCCCTTGGTCGGGTGGCCGGGGCCAACGTCCTGACTTTC
cdr3_aa: CASSLGRVAGANVLTF
v_call: TRBV5-4
j_call: TRBJ2-6
d_call: -
clone_size: -

cdr3_nt: TGTGCCAGCAGTGAAAGGGGACCAGAAGAGACCCAGTACTTC
cdr3_aa: CASSERGPEETQYF
v_call: TRBV2
j_call: TRBJ2-5
d_call: -
clone_size: few

cdr3_nt: TGTGCCAGCAGCTTAGCCAAGCGCGATGAGCAGTTCTTC
cdr3_aa: CASSLAKRDEQFF
v_call: TRBV7-6
j_call: TRBJ2-1
d_call: -
clone_size: few

cdr3_nt: TGCGCCAGCAGCCGGGACGTAGAGGTAACCAATGAGCAGTTCTTC
cdr3_aa: CASSRDVEVTNEQFF
v_call: TRBV5-1
j_call: TRBJ2-1
d_call: -
clone_size: -

cdr3_nt: TGTGCCAGCAGTTACGCCAGTTCCCTCACAGATACGCAGTATTTT
cdr3_aa: CASSYASSLTDTQYF
v_call: TRBV6-6
j_call: TRBJ2-3
d_call: -
clone_size: few

cdr3_nt: TGCGCCAGCAGCCACCCGACTAGCGACCTAGCCAAAAACATTCAGTACTTC
cdr3_aa: CASSHPTSDLAKNIQYF
v_call: TRBV5-1
j_call: TRBJ2-4
d_call: TRBD2
clone_size: -

cdr3_nt: TGTGCCACCAGTGATCCCTTCCGTGCGGGTAGCGGGAGGGATGAGCAGTTCTTC
cdr3_aa: CATSDPFRAGSGRDEQFF
v_call: TRBV24-1
j_call: TRBJ2-1
d_call: TRBD2
clone_size: -

cdr3_nt: TGTGCCAGCAGCTTAACTGGACAGGGATCCGGGGAGCTGTTTTTT
cdr3_aa: CASSLTGQGSGELFF
v_call: TRBV7-3
j_call: TRBJ2-2
d_call: TRBD1
clone_size: few

cdr3_nt: TGCGCCAGCAGCTTGTATGCAGGCACCGGGGAGCTGTTTTTT
cdr3_aa: CASSLYAGTGELFF
v_call: TRBV5-1
j_call: TRBJ2-2
d_call: -
clone_size: few